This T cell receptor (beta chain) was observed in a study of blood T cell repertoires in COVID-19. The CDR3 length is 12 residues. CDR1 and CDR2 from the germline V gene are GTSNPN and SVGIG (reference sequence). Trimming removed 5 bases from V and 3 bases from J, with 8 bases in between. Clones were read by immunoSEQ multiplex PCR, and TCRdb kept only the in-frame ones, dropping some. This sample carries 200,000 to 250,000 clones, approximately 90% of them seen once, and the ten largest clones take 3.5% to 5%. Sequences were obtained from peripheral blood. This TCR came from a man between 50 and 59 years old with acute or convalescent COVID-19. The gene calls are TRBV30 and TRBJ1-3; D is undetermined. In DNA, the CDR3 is TGTGCCTGGCAGGCTCGTGGAAACACCATATATTTT. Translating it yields CAWQARGNTIYF.